The 26 T cell receptor beta chains below all came from one sample that was sequenced in a study of B cell selection in AIRE deficiency (dated by TCRdb to between 2018 and 2021). The library relied on the immunoSEQ multiplex PCR assay. TCRdb carries this immuneACCESS record with in-frame sequences only. Its versions omit some clonotypes, under half of them owing to an unresolved V gene in the studies checked, with the rest unexplained. Here the sample has roughly 25,000 clones; approximately 96% occur a single time. The leading ten clones occupy roughly 0.2% of the sample. For sorting, conventional CD4 T cells were defined as CD4+CD127+ cells. Input material: conventional CD4+ T cells sorted from PBMCs. The receptors were sampled from a human donor with AIRE deficiency.

The chain couples TRBV11-2 to TRBJ2-3; 8 bases line up with TRBD1. V lost 5 bases, J lost 7 bases, and 11 bases stayed unmatched. Germline lookup yields CDR1 SGHAT and CDR2 FQNNGV. CDR3 length: 15 amino acids. CDR3 sequence reads: CASSLLRDRHNTQYF. CDR3 DNA: TGTGCCAGCAGCCTTCTCCGGGACAGGCATAATACGCAGTATTTT. Drawing the rest from reference TRBV11-2 and TRBJ2-3, the complete variable domain is EAGVAQSPRYKIIEKRQSVAFWCNPISGHATLYWYQQILGQGPKLLIQFQNNGVVDDSQLPKDRFSAERLKGVDSTLKIQPAKLEDSAVYLCASSLLRDRHNTQYFGPGTRLTVL.

The chain joins TRBV10-3 to TRBJ1-5; D unresolved. The ends were cut back, 2 bases at V and 2 bases at J, with 13 bases in the middle. Germline loops: CDR1 ENHRY, CDR2 SYGVKD. The CDR3 covers 16 residues. In nucleotides, the CDR3 is TGTGCCATCAGTGAGCCTGAGGGTGTCGGCAATCAGCCCCAGCATTTT. It translates to CAISEPEGVGNQPQHF.

V usage is TRBV5-4 and J usage is TRBJ2-1, with D possibly matching TRBD1 (6 bases). CDR3 length: 15 amino acids. The V gene lost 0 bases and the J gene lost 7 bases, with 14 bases spanning the gap. The V gene's germline CDR1 is SGHNT and CDR2 YYREEE (reference sequence). The CDR3 region has the DNA TGTGCCAGCAGCTTGGATTGGGGGCTAGAGAATGAGCAGTTCTTC. It yields the protein CASSLDWGLENEQFF.

V usage is TRBV5-5 and J usage is TRBJ1-2, with 8 bases matching TRBD1. CDR3 size: 13 residues. The J segment lost 4 bases and the V segment lost 2 bases, leaving 1 base of the junction unmatched. The germline CDR1 and CDR2 sequences are SGHKS and YYEKEE (reference sequence). CDR3 bases: TGTGCCAGCAGCTTTGACAGGGGCTATGGCTACACCTTC. This sequence encodes CASSFDRGYGYTF.

The rearrangement uses TRBV6-6 and TRBJ2-5; 8 nucleotides match TRBD1. CDR1 MNHNY and CDR2 SVGAGI come from the germline V gene (reference sequence). CDR3 length: 14 residues. V lost 2 bases and J lost 5; bases outside the gene matches: 4. The CDR3 region is CASSYLDRVETQYF. The DNA for the CDR3 is TGTGCCAGCAGTTACCTGGACAGGGTGGAGACCCAGTACTTC.

This rearrangement joins TRBV10-3 to TRBJ2-7, with 9 nucleotides matching TRBD1. Trimming removed 9 bases from V and 5 bases from J; junction bases left unmatched: 11. Germline V gene lookup returns CDR1 ENHRY and CDR2 SYGVKD. The CDR3 runs to 14 residues. This CDR3 reads CAIFSGTGPHEQYF. The DNA for the CDR3 is TGTGCCATTTTCTCCGGGACAGGGCCCCACGAGCAGTACTTC.

This chain uses TRBV15 with TRBJ2-7; weak D call: TRBD1 (7 bases). V dropped 1 base and J dropped 3 bases, with 10 bases sitting between them. Per the germline V gene, CDR1 is LNHNV and CDR2 is YYDKDF (reference sequence). The CDR3 runs 14 residues. In DNA, the CDR3 is TGTGCCACCAGCAGAGGGGGGGACAGCTACGAGCAGTACTTC. Protein: CATSRGGDSYEQYF.

The J gene is TRBJ2-3, the V gene TRBV5-1, with 7 positions matching TRBD1. V shed 4 bases and J 1 base; nucleotides not matched to a gene: 12. The CDR3 runs to 17 residues. Germline V gives CDR1 SGHRS, CDR2 YFSETQ. CDR3 protein: CASSGGQLASRTDTQYF. Written as DNA, the CDR3 is TGCGCCAGCAGCGGGGGACAGCTCGCCTCTCGCACAGATACGCAGTATTTT.

The chain combines TRBV5-1 with TRBJ1-1; D is ambiguous. CDR1 SGHRS and CDR2 YFSETQ come from the germline V gene. V lost 0 bases and J 4 bases, leaving 10 bases between the germline ends. This CDR3 has 14 amino acids. For the CDR3, the DNA is TGCGCCAGCAGCTTGGCCTCCCCCGCCACTGAAGCTTTCTTT. The encoded protein is CASSLASPATEAFF.

J is TRBJ2-7 and V is TRBV21-1; the table's D call TRBD2 went unverified against the DNA. TRBV21-1 is marked as a pseudogene. The CDR3 length is 18 residues. CDR3 coding DNA: TGTGCCAGCAGCAAAGCCCTAGCGGGAACCCACCATAGCTACGAGCAGTACTTC. Translating gives CASSKALAGTHHSYEQYF.

This chain uses TRBV19 with TRBJ2-7; 7 bases align to TRBD2. The trim removed 1 base at V and 4 bases at J, leaving 7 bases unmatched. CDR1 and CDR2 (germline): LNHDA, SQIVND (reference sequence). The CDR3 covers 15 residues. In nucleotides, the CDR3 is TGTGCCAGTAGTATAGCGGGACTACCCACATACGAGCAGTACTTC. Protein: CASSIAGLPTYEQYF.

The rearrangement uses TRBV2 and TRBJ2-2; 7 bases agree with TRBD2. V was pared by 8 bases and J by 6 bases, with 15 bases of the junction left unmatched. This CDR3 contains 16 residues. Germline V CDR1 and CDR2: SNHLY, FYNNEI. The CDR3 sequence: CASCASIGSGAGELFF. The CDR3 DNA reads as TGTGCCAGCTGTGCTAGCATCGGGAGCGGGGCCGGGGAGCTGTTTTTT.

This sequence joins TRBV28 and TRBJ2-5; the D is unclear. CDR3 length: 11 amino acids. The V and J ends lost 3 bases and 5 bases respectively, with 4 bases between them. CDR1 and CDR2 (germline): MDHEN, SYDVKM. This CDR3 reads CASSLGETQYF. In nucleotides, the CDR3 is TGTGCCAGCAGTTTGGGGGAGACCCAGTACTTC.

This sequence joins TRBV7-9 and TRBJ2-2, with D maybe TRBD2 (5 bases). The CDR3 is 19 amino acids. The germline V gene has CDR1 SEHNR and CDR2 FQNEAQ (reference sequence). The ends were cut back, 5 bases at V and 3 bases at J, with 25 bases in the middle. CDR3 region: CASSLPSGGSELDTGELFF. The CDR3 nucleotides read TGTGCCAGCAGCCTACCGAGCGGCGGCTCGGAATTAGACACCGGGGAGCTGTTTTTT.

This sequence joins TRBV7-3 and TRBJ2-2; D may be TRBD1 (6 bases). The V end lost 4 bases, the J end lost 6 bases, and 9 bases lay between the germline ends. The CDR3 length is 13 residues. Germline V lookup: CDR1 SGHTA, CDR2 FQGTGA. The CDR3 DNA is TGTGCCAGCAGCTCGGACAGCCCCGGGGAGCTGTTTTTT. This codes for CASSSDSPGELFF.

The chain joins TRBV7-3 to TRBJ2-4; D is undetermined. The CDR3 spans 14 residues. CDR1 and CDR2 (germline): SGHTA, FQGTGA. The V end was cut by 2 bases, the J end by 7 bases, with 12 bases between. The CDR3 is CASSLGTSRNIQYF. The DNA of the CDR3 is TGTGCCAGCAGCTTAGGCACCAGTCGGAACATTCAGTACTTC.

The chain joins TRBV28 to TRBJ1-5; D is unclear. V lost 7 bases and J lost 0, with 10 bases in between. The CDR3 loop spans 14 amino acids. CDR1 and CDR2 (germline): MDHEN, SYDVKM. DNA of the CDR3: TGTGCCAGCACTACGGACGGTAGCAATCAGCCCCAGCATTTT. Translation gives CASTTDGSNQPQHF.

The chain's CDR3 is CASSYSFQGGNNEQFF. CDR3 DNA sequence: TGTGCCAGCAGTTACTCGTTCCAGGGGGGGAACAATGAGCAGTTCTTC. J is TRBJ2-1 and V is TRBV6-5, with D perhaps given as TRBD1 or TRBD2 (7 bases each). V dropped 0 bases and J dropped 5 bases, with 14 bases sitting between them. Germline CDR1 is MNHEY and CDR2 is SVGAGI. This CDR3 contains 16 residues.

This chain joins TRBV4-1 and TRBJ2-5; 9 nucleotides agree with TRBD1. The J segment lost 5 bases and the V segment lost 3 bases, leaving 7 bases of the junction unmatched. The CDR3 is made up of 15 amino acids. Germline CDR1 reads MGHRA; CDR2 reads YSYEKL. CDR3 in DNA: TGCGCCAGCAGCCACGGGGACAGGGCCGGGGAGACCCAGTACTTC. Its protein is CASSHGDRAGETQYF.

The V call is TRBV7-9, the J call TRBJ1-1, with D possibly being TRBD1 (6 bases). CDR3 length: 13 amino acids. Trimming left V 1 base short and J 4 bases short, with 7 bases between. Germline V lookup: CDR1 SEHNR, CDR2 FQNEAQ (reference sequence). The CDR3 protein is CASSLEGGTEAFF. The CDR3 DNA follows: TGTGCCAGCAGCTTAGAAGGGGGCACTGAAGCTTTCTTT.

The rearrangement links TRBV10-3 to TRBJ2-1; tentatively, D is TRBD2 (6 bases). The CDR3 sequence is 14 residues long. CDR1 ENHRY and CDR2 SYGVKD come from the germline V gene. Trimming removed 10 bases at V and 13 bases at J, with 26 bases between. DNA of the CDR3: TGTGCCACCAACGTGTCGGAGGGGCACACAGGTCAGTTCTTC. It is translated as CATNVSEGHTGQFF.

The gene calls are TRBV28 and TRBJ2-3; 9 bases are a match to TRBD1. There are 14 residues in the CDR3. CDR1 is MDHEN, CDR2 SYDVKM, per germline. V gave up 9 bases and J gave up 6 bases; unmatched junction bases: 10. The CDR3 sequence is CASIRDRVSDTQYF. CDR3 nucleotides: TGTGCCAGTATCCGGGACAGGGTATCCGATACGCAGTATTTT.

J is TRBJ2-3 and V is TRBV28; the match to TRBD2 covers 9 bases. CDR1 is MDHEN and CDR2 is SYDVKM in the germline V gene. V was clipped by 5 bases and J by 5 bases; unmatched bases: 11. The CDR3 spans 16 residues. The CDR3 spells CASSTSGLGWGDTQYF. The CDR3 nucleotides read TGTGCCAGCAGTACTAGCGGGCTGGGGTGGGGAGATACGCAGTATTTT.

The gene calls are TRBV10-3 and TRBJ2-7, with 8 bases aligning to TRBD2. In germline, CDR1 is ENHRY, CDR2 SYGVKD. The CDR3 spans 14 residues. J was trimmed by 6 bases and V by 7 bases; bases with no gene match: 11. The CDR3, as DNA: TGTGCCATCACCCCGGGGGGGAGCGGGGGCGAGCAGTACTTC. It encodes CAITPGGSGGEQYF.

The chain has TRBV11-3 and TRBJ2-1; TRBD2 might be the D (6 bases). The CDR3 loop spans 14 amino acids. Germline-derived CDR1 and CDR2 are SGHNT and YENEEA. The V end was cut by 5 bases, the J end by 4 bases, with 12 bases between. This CDR3 reads CASSKLADYNEQFF. DNA of the CDR3: TGTGCCAGCAGCAAACTAGCAGATTACAATGAGCAGTTCTTC.

V usage is TRBV30 and J usage is TRBJ2-7; D is perhaps TRBD1 (6 bases). This CDR3 region has 11 residues. V lost 4 bases and J 6 bases, leaving 10 bases between the germline ends. Germline lookup yields CDR1 GTSNPN and CDR2 SVGIG (reference sequence). CDR3 sequence reads: CAWTRGREQYF. CDR3 in DNA: TGTGCCTGGACCAGGGGACGCGAGCAGTACTTC.